This TCR beta chain is from a study of blood T cell repertoires in COVID-19. Study at large: Samples representing acute and convalescent COVID-19 were sourced from the United States, Italy and Spain. The cDNA or gDNA used as material had been derived from T cells, B-cell-depleted T cells, or PBMCs.

Authors' processing steps: How many nucleated cells were present was estimated from reference gene primer amplification. Clones were read by immunoSEQ multiplex PCR, and TCRdb kept only the in-frame ones, dropping some. V and J calls and clone size are those listed in that table; D and trimming were worked out from the DNA. The sample shows about 120,000 clones, 80% to 90% of them seen only once. Germline V gives CDR1 LGHNA, CDR2 YSLEER. The CDR3 is 15 amino acids. Trimming took 0 bases from V and 3 from J, leaving 12 bases between them. The genes are TRBV4-3 and TRBJ2-7, with D hard to call. The source material was peripheral blood. This receptor was taken from a human donor in a cohort sampled during active COVID-19. The chain's CDR3 is CASSQEVRNYYEQYF. CDR3 nucleotides: TGCGCCAGCAGCCAAGAAGTACGGAACTACTACGAGCAGTACTTC.